The 30 T cell receptor beta chains below come from one sample, sequenced in a study of molecular identifiers for immune sequencing clone quantification. TCRdb processed the PCR reads anew with MiXCR; each CDR3 protein has one entry. The sample consists of 600,000 to 650,000 distinct CDR3 sequences, approximately 20% of them appearing once. The source material was naive CD8+ T cells from blood, with Jurkat cell RNA spiked in. Documented subset: FACS-sorted CD8+CD4-CCR7+CD45RA+ naive T cells. The source of these receptors is a human donor in good health. Some libraries in this study had Jurkat cell RNA spiked in.

The chain recombines TRBV27 with TRBJ1-1, with TRBD1 matching over 10 bases. This CDR3 is built from 16 residues. Germline-derived CDR1 and CDR2 are MNHEY and SMNVEV (reference sequence). Losses at the gene ends were 5 bases for V and 4 bases for J; bases not matched to a gene: 10. The CDR3 bases are TGTGCCAGCAGTACAGGACAGGGGGGTGGAAGCACTGAAGCTTTCTTT. It specifies CASSTGQGGGSTEAFF.

This clonotype was picked up many times. The chain carries TRBV28 and TRBJ2-7; TRBD2 agrees at 8 bases. V was pared by 3 bases and J by 6 bases, with 4 bases of the junction left unmatched. Germline V gene lookup returns CDR1 MDHEN and CDR2 SYDVKM. This CDR3 has 13 amino acids. In nucleotides, the CDR3 is TGTGCCAGCAGTTTTGCGGGGGGTAGCGAGCAGTACTTC. Its protein product is CASSFAGGSEQYF.

A note on this clonotype: This may come from a read error, since a much larger clone is one base off. This chain joins TRBV27 and TRBJ2-7, with D perhaps assigned TRBD1 or TRBD2 (5 bases each). Germline V gene lookup returns CDR1 MNHEY and CDR2 SMNVEV (reference sequence). Trimming removed 7 bases at V and 5 bases at J, with 9 bases between. This CDR3 comprises 11 residues. CDR3 region: CASNGTDEQYF. In DNA, the CDR3 is TGTGCCAGCAATGGGACGGACGAGCAGTACTTC.

In this sample, this clonotype turned up a few times. The chain is built from TRBV2 and TRBJ2-7; 9 bases fit TRBD2. CDR3 length: 13 residues. V shed 8 bases and J 2 bases; nucleotides not matched to a gene: 4. CDR1 is SNHLY and CDR2 is FYNNEI in the germline V gene. In DNA, the CDR3 is TGTGCCAGCGGACTAGCGATTACCTACGAGCAGTACTTC. Its protein is CASGLAITYEQYF.

The rearrangement links TRBV20-1 to TRBJ2-1, with 12 nucleotides matching TRBD2. V was clipped by 0 bases and J by 9 bases; unmatched bases: 9. In germline, CDR1 is DFQATT, CDR2 SNEGSKA (reference sequence). The CDR3 is made up of 16 amino acids. CDR3 region: CSARDLLGLAGLEQFF. Here the CDR3 DNA reads TGCAGTGCTAGAGATCTGCTAGGACTAGCGGGACTTGAGCAGTTCTTC.

This sequence joins TRBV4-3 and TRBJ1-3; no clear D gene. The CDR3 is 17 residues long. V was trimmed by 0 bases and J by 2 bases, leaving 14 bases between them. CDR1 is LGHNA and CDR2 is YSLEER in the germline V gene. The CDR3 nucleotides read TGCGCCAGCAGCCAAGATTTTAGCGGTTTGACTGGAAACACCATATATTTT. Translation gives CASSQDFSGLTGNTIYF.

This clonotype has ten or more counts. This chain uses TRBV7-9 with TRBJ1-3; D unresolved. The CDR3 consists of 10 residues. Looked up from germline, CDR1 is SEHNR and CDR2 is FQNEAQ (reference sequence). The ends were cut back, 8 bases at V and 8 bases at J, with 7 bases in the middle. This CDR3 is CASATDTIYF. The DNA of the CDR3 is TGTGCCAGCGCGACGGACACCATATATTTT.

This clonotype came up many times. V and J are TRBV6-5 and TRBJ2-5, with D possibly being TRBD1 or TRBD2 (7 bases each). CDR3 length: 15 residues. Between the trimmed V and J ends, which lost 2 bases and 5 bases, there was a span of 15 bases. CDR1 and CDR2 from the germline V gene are MNHEY and SVGAGI. CDR3 loop: CASSYHGRGGETQYF. CDR3 bases: TGTGCCAGCAGTTACCACGGCAGGGGGGGGGAGACCCAGTACTTC.

This clonotype was recorded many times. The rearrangement links TRBV6-5 to TRBJ2-7, with 7 bases that match TRBD1. There are 14 residues in the CDR3. The trim removed 11 bases at V and 2 bases at J, leaving 12 bases unmatched. Germline V gene sequence: CDR1 MNHEY, CDR2 SVGAGI. As DNA, the CDR3 is TGTGCCGGCCCTGGGACAGATGTAACCTACGAGCAGTACTTC. Translation gives CAGPGTDVTYEQYF.

As regards this clonotype: A read error may produce the germline difference seen at one junction end. This chain joins TRBV4-3 and TRBJ2-7; TRBD2 matches 7 bases. From germline, CDR1 is LGHNA and CDR2 YSLEER. The CDR3 spans 14 residues. This CDR3 reads CAISPTSDRYEQYF. DNA of the CDR3: TGCGCCATCAGCCCAACTAGCGATCGTTACGAGCAGTACTTC.

This clonotype has ten or more counts. The rearrangement joins TRBV19 to TRBJ2-2; D ambiguous. Trimming took off 1 base at V and 3 bases at J, with 6 bases between the two ends. Germline V lookup: CDR1 LNHDA, CDR2 SQIVND (reference sequence). CDR3 length equals 14 residues. The CDR3 here is CASSIGQHTGELFF. The CDR3 region has the DNA TGTGCCAGTAGTATAGGGCAGCACACCGGGGAGCTGTTTTTT.

Ten or more counts support this clonotype. This chain uses TRBV24-1 with TRBJ1-1; 9 positions agree with TRBD1. The CDR3 contains 15 residues. V was pared by 10 bases and J by 5 bases, with 13 bases of the junction left unmatched. Germline V gene data show CDR1 as KGHDR and CDR2 as SFDVKD. The CDR3 is CATEGQDRGWTEAFF. Written as DNA, the CDR3 is TGTGCCACAGAGGGCCAGGACAGGGGATGGACTGAAGCTTTCTTT.

Turning to this clonotype: A much bigger clone sits one base away, suggesting this may be a read error. The gene calls are TRBV7-2 and TRBJ1-1; D possibly corresponds to TRBD1 (6 bases). Germline V lookup: CDR1 SGHTA, CDR2 FQGNSA. CDR3 length equals 14 residues. V was clipped by 4 bases and J by 8 bases, with 17 bases between them. The CDR3 DNA reads as TGTACCAGCAGCTCCTCGAAGAGGGGGACGGAAGCTTTCTTT. Translating gives CTSSSSKRGTEAFF.

This clonotype was counted ten times or more. V gene TRBV28 combines with J gene TRBJ1-1, with 12 bases matching TRBD1. V was clipped by 3 bases and J by 6 bases; unmatched bases: 11. The CDR3 covers 17 residues. Germline CDR1 MDHEN, CDR2 SYDVKM. The DNA of the CDR3 is TGTGCCAGCAGTTTTCGGGGACAGGGGGCCCTCCGGGCTGAAGCTTTCTTT. Its translation is CASSFRGQGALRAEAFF.

This clonotype has ten or more counts. This chain links TRBV7-6 with TRBJ1-4; D remains ambiguous. Trimming removed 1 base at V and 0 bases at J, with 3 bases between. The germline V gene encodes CDR1 SGHVS and CDR2 FNYEAQ. The CDR3 covers 14 residues. CDR3: CASSLGATNEKLFF. In DNA form, the CDR3 reads TGTGCCAGCAGCTTAGGTGCAACTAATGAAAAACTGTTTTTT.

This clonotype was observed at least ten times. The J gene is TRBJ2-7, the V gene TRBV7-2; D gene unclear. Trimming removed 5 bases from V and 7 bases from J, with 9 bases in between. This CDR3 is built from 11 residues. CDR1 and CDR2 (germline): SGHTA, FQGNSA. The CDR3 loop is CASSINGEQYF. The CDR3 coding sequence is TGTGCCAGCAGCATAAACGGGGAGCAGTACTTC.

The chain recombines TRBV5-4 with TRBJ1-6; TRBD1 might be the D (6 bases). Looked up from germline, CDR1 is SGHNT and CDR2 is YYREEE (reference sequence). With 4 bases removed from V and 7 bases from J, the gap between germline ends came to 12 bases. This CDR3 has 14 amino acids. CDR3 nucleotide sequence: TGTGCCAGCAGCATACAGGGTGGAAATTCACCCCTCCACTTT. This translates into CASSIQGGNSPLHF. The full variable domain, with the rest looked up from reference TRBV5-4 and TRBJ1-6, is ETGVTQSPTHLIKTRGQQVTLRCSSQSGHNTVSWYQQALGQGPQFIFQYYREEENGRGNFPPRFSGLQFPNYSSELNVNALELDDSALYLCASSIQGGNSPLHFGNGTRLTVT.

The chain recombines TRBV13 with TRBJ1-2, with a weak D call TRBD1 (5 bases). Germline CDR1 PRHDT, CDR2 FYEKMQ (reference sequence). The CDR3 covers 19 residues. V was trimmed by 0 bases and J by 2 bases, leaving 22 bases between them. CDR3 DNA: TGTGCCAGCAGCTTAGGCCTTGGGGAGGGGCGAGGTTTAAACTATGGCTACACCTTC. Protein sequence: CASSLGLGEGRGLNYGYTF.

This clonotype appeared many times. The chain couples TRBV20-1 to TRBJ2-3, with TRBD2 identical over 11 bases. Germline assignment: CDR1 DFQATT and CDR2 SNEGSKA (reference sequence). V lost 5 bases to trimming and J lost 3 bases; unmatched junction nucleotides: 10. The CDR3 has 16 residues. The CDR3 DNA is TGCAGTGCTGTCGTACTAGCGGGGGTGGGTACAGATACGCAGTATTTT. Translating gives CSAVVLAGVGTDTQYF.

This clonotype was found many times. The limits of the CDR3 on the DNA are not certain, so only TCRdb's listed CDR3 is given. The V and J genes are TRBV5-1 and TRBJ2-7; the table gives TRBD1 as D, unverified against the DNA. The length of the CDR3 is 15 amino acids, counting both ends. Per germline, CDR1 SGHRS and CDR2 YFSETQ. CDR3 sequence reads: CASSLGMGVVYEQYF.

Ten or more counts support this clonotype. The V gene is TRBV7-7, the J gene TRBJ2-3; TRBD2 matches 10 bases. The CDR3 covers 16 residues. Germline CDR1 and CDR2: SSHAT and FNYEAQ (reference sequence). Trimming removed 3 bases from V and 1 base from J; junction bases left unmatched: 4. CDR3 in DNA: TGTGCCAGCAGCTTCGGCCTAGCGGGGGGCACAGATACGCAGTATTTT. It yields the protein CASSFGLAGGTDTQYF.

This clonotype was recorded many times. The chain couples TRBV7-9 to TRBJ2-5; the D is unclear. This CDR3 comprises 14 residues. V dropped 5 bases and J dropped 5 bases, with 15 bases sitting between them. Germline CDR1 and CDR2: SEHNR and FQNEAQ (reference sequence). The CDR3 protein is CASSPATRSETQYF. In DNA form, the CDR3 reads TGTGCCAGCAGCCCGGCGACCCGTTCGGAGACCCAGTACTTC. Full variable domain (missing parts from reference TRBV7-9 and TRBJ2-5): DTGVSQNPRHKITKRGQNVTFRCDPISEHNRLYWYRQTLGQGPEFLTYFQNEAQLEKSRLLSDRFSAERPKGSFSTLEIQRTEQGDSAMYLCASSPATRSETQYFGPGTRLLVL.

Points on this clonotype: It may be a read error: a sequence one base away is much more abundant. The chain couples TRBV7-6 to TRBJ2-5, with D uncertain. This CDR3 spans 15 amino acids. The germline CDR1 and CDR2 sequences are SGHVS and FNYEAQ. The germline V and J ends were trimmed by 4 bases and 7 bases, with 19 bases remaining between them. The CDR3 is CASSCPVGMVGTQYF. The CDR3 DNA is TGTGCCAGCAGCTGCCCCGTGGGCATGGTCGGGACCCAGTACTTC.

In this sample, this clonotype turned up many times. The rearrangement uses TRBV29-1 and TRBJ2-3, with 7 bases fitting TRBD2. CDR1 SQVTM and CDR2 ANQGSEA come from the germline V gene. J gave up 1 base and V 2 bases, and 3 bases lay outside the gene matches. This CDR3 has 14 residues. The CDR3 is CSVEKRDGTDTQYF. For the CDR3, the DNA is TGCAGCGTTGAAAAGCGGGATGGCACAGATACGCAGTATTTT.

This clonotype was counted at least ten times. This chain joins TRBV19 and TRBJ1-5, with D maybe TRBD1 (5 bases). Germline loops: CDR1 LNHDA, CDR2 SQIVND (reference sequence). The V and J ends lost 3 bases and 4 bases respectively, with 13 bases between them. This CDR3 spans 15 amino acids. The CDR3 reads CASSIRFGGNQPQHF. CDR3 in DNA: TGTGCCAGTAGTATTAGGTTCGGGGGGAATCAGCCCCAGCATTTT.

This clonotype occurred many times. The rearrangement links TRBV12-3 or TRBV12-4 to TRBJ1-1; no clear D gene. The CDR3 is made up of 16 amino acids. V dropped 3 bases and J dropped 0 bases, with 14 bases sitting between them. The CDR3 DNA reads as TGTGCCAGCAGTTTTTCCCCCAGGTACATGAACACTGAAGCTTTCTTT. Protein sequence: CASSFSPRYMNTEAFF.

This clonotype was counted ten times or more. The chain joins TRBV9 to TRBJ1-1; tentatively, D is TRBD1 (6 bases). This CDR3 is built from 14 residues. V lost 4 bases to trimming and J lost 4 bases, with 14 bases between them. The V gene's germline CDR1 is SGDLS and CDR2 YYNGEE. Here the CDR3 reads CASSQYRVGTEAFF. CDR3 DNA: TGTGCCAGCAGCCAGTACAGGGTTGGCACTGAAGCTTTCTTT. The full variable domain, with the rest looked up from reference TRBV9 and TRBJ1-1, is DSGVTQTPKHLITATGQRVTLRCSPRSGDLSVYWYQQSLDQGLQFLIQYYNGEERAKGNILERFSAQQFPDLHSELNLSSLELGDSALYFCASSQYRVGTEAFFGQGTRLTVV.

There are many counts of this clonotype. The rearrangement joins TRBV20-1 to TRBJ2-3, with D maybe TRBD1 (6 bases). Germline CDR1 DFQATT, CDR2 SNEGSKA (reference sequence). Trimming stripped 6 bases from V and 2 bases from J, with 18 bases between. The CDR3 runs to 15 residues. The CDR3 loop is CSAHSQGIYTDTQYF. The CDR3 DNA is TGCAGTGCCCATTCCCAGGGGATTTACACAGATACGCAGTATTTT.

This clonotype was counted many times. The chain links TRBV29-1 to TRBJ1-1; TRBD1 aligns across 8 bases. V shed 7 bases, J shed 5 bases, and the junction held 15 bases outside the gene matches. The CDR3 extends over 15 amino acids. The germline CDR1 and CDR2 sequences are SQVTM and ANQGSEA. As DNA, the CDR3 is TGCAGCGCCCCTAGGACAGGGCCAAGAGGGACTGAAGCTTTCTTT. Amino acids: CSAPRTGPRGTEAFF.

This clonotype was observed a handful of times. The chain carries TRBV28 and TRBJ1-5; D is unclear. The CDR3 spans 15 residues. Germline V CDR1 and CDR2: MDHEN, SYDVKM. Trimming stripped 10 bases from V and 0 bases from J, with 16 bases between. The CDR3 here is CATLSVSYSNQPQHF. The CDR3 DNA is TGTGCCACCCTGTCAGTATCCTATAGCAATCAGCCCCAGCATTTT.